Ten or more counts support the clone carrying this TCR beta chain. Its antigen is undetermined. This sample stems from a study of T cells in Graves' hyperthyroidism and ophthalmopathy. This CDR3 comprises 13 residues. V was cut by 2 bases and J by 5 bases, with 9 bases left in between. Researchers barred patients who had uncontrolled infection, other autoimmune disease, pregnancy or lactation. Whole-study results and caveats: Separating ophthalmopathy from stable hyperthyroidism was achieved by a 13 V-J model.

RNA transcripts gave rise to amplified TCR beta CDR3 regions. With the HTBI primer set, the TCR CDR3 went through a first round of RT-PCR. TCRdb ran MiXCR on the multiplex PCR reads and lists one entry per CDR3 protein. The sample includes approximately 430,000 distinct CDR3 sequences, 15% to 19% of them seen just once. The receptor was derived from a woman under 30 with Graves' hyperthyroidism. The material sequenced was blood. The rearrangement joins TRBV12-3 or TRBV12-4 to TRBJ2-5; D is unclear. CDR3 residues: CASSLWPGETQYF. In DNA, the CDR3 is TGTGCCAGCAGTTTATGGCCCGGTGAGACCCAGTACTTC.